The next 17 T cell receptor beta chains were all read from a single sample in a study of T cell repertoires in cytomegalovirus infection. Using its own MiXCR run on the reads, TCRdb lists one record per CDR3 protein. The sample lists around 490,000 distinct CDR3 sequences; more than 25% were seen once. The sequenced sample was PBMCs. The receptor set was obtained from a human donor in good health (CMV status not recorded). Some clones in this sample may be carry-over from other donors' samples.

V gene TRBV30 combines with J gene TRBJ2-5; D ambiguous. The V end was cut by 0 bases, the J end by 7 bases, with 9 bases between. CDR1 and CDR2 (germline): GTSNPN, SVGIG (reference sequence). This CDR3 is built from 12 residues. The CDR3 spells CAWSVLSGTQYF. CDR3 sequence (DNA): TGTGCCTGGAGTGTACTTTCGGGGACCCAGTACTTC.

This clonotype was picked up many times. The CDR3 region is CASSLVASTEAFF. CDR3 bases: TGTGCCAGCAGCTTAGTCGCCAGCACTGAAGCTTTCTTT. The rearrangement joins TRBV7-2 to TRBJ1-1; D is ambiguous. Trimming removed 1 base at V and 4 bases at J, with 7 bases between. This CDR3 is built from 13 residues. Germline CDR1 is SGHTA and CDR2 is FQGNSA.

The V call is TRBV6-8, the J call TRBJ2-7, with 12 bases lining up with TRBD1. The CDR3 is 16 amino acids. V shed 2 bases, J shed 6 bases, and the junction held 8 bases outside the gene matches. Germline CDR1 is MNHGY and CDR2 is SAAAGT. The CDR3 DNA reads as TGTGCCAGCAGTTACAATCGGGACAGGGGGCGCACCGAGCAGTACTTC. It specifies CASSYNRDRGRTEQYF.

This chain links TRBV2 with TRBJ2-7; D not resolved. This CDR3 has 13 amino acids. Germline CDR1 reads SNHLY; CDR2 reads FYNNEI. The V and J ends lost 7 bases and 5 bases respectively, with 15 bases between them. In DNA, the CDR3 is TGTGCCAGCACCCGCGGTTGGGTAGACGAGCAGTACTTC. It is translated as CASTRGWVDEQYF.

This clonotype appeared a few times. The chain is built from TRBV4-1 and TRBJ2-7, with a possible D match to TRBD1 (5 bases). Trimming shortened V by 1 base and J by 6 bases, and 10 bases separated the two germline ends. The CDR3 consists of 13 residues. The germline gives CDR1 MGHRA, CDR2 YSYEKL. This chain's CDR3 is CASSQGQGFEQYF. Here the CDR3 DNA reads TGCGCCAGCAGCCAAGGCCAGGGTTTCGAGCAGTACTTC.

This clonotype was found a few times. This sequence joins TRBV12-3 or TRBV12-4 and TRBJ2-2; 11 nucleotides line up with TRBD2. This CDR3 comprises 16 residues. V was clipped by 6 bases and J by 5 bases; unmatched bases: 8. CDR3 protein: CASRRTSGLGTGELFF. For the CDR3, the DNA is TGTGCCAGCAGGAGGACTAGCGGGCTCGGTACCGGGGAGCTGTTTTTT.

The J gene is TRBJ1-2, the V gene TRBV19; 7 bases are a match to TRBD1. Germline trimming cut 5 bases from V and 3 bases from J; bases unmatched to any gene: 12. Germline V lookup: CDR1 LNHDA, CDR2 SQIVND (reference sequence). The CDR3 is 16 residues long. CDR3 sequence (DNA): TGTGCCAGTAGTGTCCTTACAGGGGTCTCCCACTATGGCTACACCTTC. It specifies CASSVLTGVSHYGYTF.

This clonotype was detected only once. The chain uses TRBV11-2 and TRBJ2-1; unclear D gene. The CDR3 loop spans 13 amino acids. The V end lost 5 bases, the J end lost 8 bases, and 13 bases lay between the germline ends. The germline V gene encodes CDR1 SGHAT and CDR2 FQNNGV. CDR3 nucleotide sequence: TGTGCCAGCAGCATAAGGCCTCGAGATGAGCAGTTCTTC. Its protein product is CASSIRPRDEQFF.

The V and J genes are TRBV7-3 and TRBJ2-7; the match to TRBD2 covers 8 bases. Germline CDR1 reads SGHTA; CDR2 reads FQGTGA. The CDR3 has 12 amino acids. The V segment lost 5 bases and the J segment 8 bases; nucleotides outside the gene matches: 5. The CDR3 here is CASSRGGEKQYF. The DNA of the CDR3 is TGTGCCAGCAGCCGGGGGGGAGAAAAGCAGTACTTC.

This clonotype was observed a few times. This chain connects TRBV7-6 to TRBJ2-2; maybe TRBD2 (6 bases). Between the trimmed V and J ends, which lost 5 bases and 3 bases, there was a span of 13 bases. The CDR3 extends over 15 amino acids. CDR1 SGHVS and CDR2 FNYEAQ come from the germline V gene. The CDR3, as DNA: TGTGCCAGCAGCCTACGGGTAGCGGACACCGGGGAGCTGTTTTTT. Residues: CASSLRVADTGELFF.

The V gene is TRBV24-1, the J gene TRBJ2-1, with 8 bases aligning to TRBD2. CDR1 is KGHDR and CDR2 is SFDVKD in the germline V gene. The CDR3 is 16 amino acids. V lost 1 base to trimming and J lost 0 bases; unmatched junction nucleotides: 1. CDR3 sequence: CATSDLSGSSYNEQFF. DNA for the CDR3: TGTGCCACCAGTGATTTAAGCGGGAGCTCCTACAATGAGCAGTTCTTC.

The sample holds a few counts of this clonotype. This chain links TRBV12-5 with TRBJ2-1; D not certain. This CDR3 region has 16 residues. The V end was cut by 4 bases, the J end by 14 bases, with 27 bases between. CDR1 and CDR2 (germline): LGHNT, FRNRAP. The CDR3 region has the DNA TGTGCTAGTGGTTCAACATCCCGTCCGGGCAGCCACATGGAGTTCTTC. Translation: CASGSTSRPGSHMEFF. Drawing the rest from reference TRBV12-5 and TRBJ2-1, the complete variable domain is DARVTQTPRHKVTEMGQEVTMRCQPILGHNTVFWYRQTMMQGLELLAYFRNRAPLDDSGMPKDRFSAEMPDATLATLKIQPSEPRDSAVYFCASGSTSRPGSHMEFFGPGTRLTVL.

V and J are TRBV28 and TRBJ1-2; no definite D call. The V and J ends lost 2 bases and 4 bases respectively, with 11 bases between them. CDR1 and CDR2 (germline): MDHEN, SYDVKM. The CDR3 totals 14 residues. The CDR3 nucleotides read TGTGCCAGCAGTTTAGAGGCTTACGCCTATGGCTACACCTTC. It codes for CASSLEAYAYGYTF.

This clonotype has a handful of counts. The chain joins TRBV4-1 to TRBJ1-3; D gene uncertain. V was pared by 2 bases and J by 0 bases, with 8 bases between. From germline, CDR1 is MGHRA and CDR2 YSYEKL. This CDR3 is 15 amino acids long. The CDR3, as DNA: TGCGCCAGCAGCCAACAGGAGCTCTCTGGAAACACCATATATTTT. Encoded protein: CASSQQELSGNTIYF.

The chain has TRBV6-4 and TRBJ2-3, with 13 bases lining up with TRBD2. CDR1 is MRHNA, CDR2 SNTAGT, per germline. J lost 1 base, V lost 7 bases, and 11 bases had no gene match. The CDR3 totals 18 residues. CDR3 in amino acids: CASITSGRAKAGTDTQYF. CDR3 DNA sequence: TGTGCCAGCATTACTAGCGGGAGGGCCAAAGCAGGCACAGATACGCAGTATTTT.

The J gene is TRBJ2-1, the V gene TRBV10-3; D is unclear. Trimming cost V 5 bases and J 5 bases, with 4 bases left between them. Germline V gives CDR1 ENHRY, CDR2 SYGVKD. The CDR3 is 11 residues long. Here the CDR3 reads CAISLNNEQFF. The DNA for the CDR3 is TGTGCCATCAGTCTCAACAATGAGCAGTTCTTC.

Turning to this clonotype: Because the CDR3's place on the DNA is in doubt, the DNA is left out and the CDR3 is given as listed by TCRdb. The chain uses TRBV19 and TRBJ1-4; the table's D call of TRBD1 was not tested on the DNA. The germline V gene has CDR1 LNHDA and CDR2 SQIVND (reference sequence). The CDR3 extends over 13 residues, inclusive of both ends. The CDR3 here is CASTSDKSEKLFF.